These 10 T cell receptor beta chains share one sample of origin, sequenced in a study of blood T cell repertoires in COVID-19. Clones were sequenced by immunoSEQ multiplex PCR, and TCRdb holds only the in-frame ones, with some missing. The table records roughly 200,000 clones, about four fifths of them present only once. Sequencing was carried out using peripheral blood. Receptor source: a woman of 80 years or more with COVID-19, enrolled during active disease.

Only one count was recorded for this clone. This chain joins TRBV6-5 and TRBJ2-2, with a weak D call TRBD2 (5 bases). Trimming removed 6 bases at V and 6 bases at J, with 17 bases between. Germline assignment: CDR1 MNHEY and CDR2 SVGAGI. This CDR3 is built from 15 residues. The CDR3 loop reads CASRREGSIAGELFF. As DNA, the CDR3 is TGTGCCAGCAGGAGAGAGGGATCAATTGCCGGGGAGCTGTTTTTT.

The V gene is TRBV6-5, the J gene TRBJ2-3; unclear D gene. Germline CDR1 is MNHEY and CDR2 is SVGAGI. Trimming cost V 7 bases and J 8 bases, with 10 bases left between them. The CDR3 runs 11 residues. The DNA of the CDR3 is TGTGCCAGCACCCACGGCGGTACGCAGTATTTT. Its translation: CASTHGGTQYF.

This rearrangement joins TRBV18 to TRBJ2-7; no definite D call. Germline V lookup: CDR1 KGHSH, CDR2 LQKENI. Trimming took off 4 bases at V and 2 bases at J, with 9 bases between the two ends. There are 13 residues in the CDR3. Written as DNA, the CDR3 is TGTGCCAGCTCACTCCCAGGAACCTACGAGCAGTACTTC. Amino acids: CASSLPGTYEQYF.

The J gene is TRBJ2-1, the V gene TRBV11-2; D is uncertain. There are 14 residues in the CDR3. V was clipped by 3 bases and J by 0 bases, with 6 bases between them. Germline V gene sequence: CDR1 SGHAT, CDR2 FQNNGV. The CDR3 DNA sequence: TGTGCCAGCAGCTTTAGGAGCTCCTACAATGAGCAGTTCTTC. This codes for CASSFRSSYNEQFF. Together with reference TRBV11-2 and TRBJ2-1, the CDR3 gives the full variable domain: EAGVAQSPRYKIIEKRQSVAFWCNPISGHATLYWYQQILGQGPKLLIQFQNNGVVDDSQLPKDRFSAERLKGVDSTLKIQPAKLEDSAVYLCASSFRSSYNEQFFGPGTRLTVL.

The chain employs TRBV6-5 and TRBJ1-4; tentative D call: TRBD1 (6 bases). The germline V and J ends were trimmed by 7 bases and 5 bases, with 11 bases remaining between them. The CDR3 runs 13 residues. Germline CDR1 MNHEY, CDR2 SVGAGI. The CDR3 region is CASTRTANEKLFF. The CDR3 coding sequence is TGTGCCAGCACCAGGACAGCGAATGAAAAACTGTTTTTT.

The rearrangement links TRBV6-5 to TRBJ1-2, with a weak D call TRBD1 (6 bases). CDR3 length: 13 amino acids. V was cut by 6 bases and J by 2 bases, with 10 bases left in between. Germline loops: CDR1 MNHEY, CDR2 SVGAGI. For the CDR3, the DNA is TGTGCCAGCAGGAGGGACATCAACTATGGCTACACCTTC. Amino acid sequence: CASRRDINYGYTF.

The chain recombines TRBV5-6 with TRBJ2-7, with 7 nucleotides matching TRBD1. From germline, CDR1 is SGHDT and CDR2 YYEEEE. The CDR3 length is 14 residues. The V and J ends lost 2 bases and 2 bases, in that order; junction bases with no gene match: 4. CDR3 region: CASSFRDSTYEQYF. As DNA, the CDR3 is TGTGCCAGCAGCTTCCGGGACAGCACCTACGAGCAGTACTTC. The full variable domain, rest sourced from reference TRBV5-6 and TRBJ2-7, is DAGVTQSPTHLIKTRGQQVTLRCSPKSGHDTVSWYQQALGQGPQFIFQYYEEEERQRGNFPDRFSGHQFPNYSSELNVNALLLGDSALYLCASSFRDSTYEQYFGPGTRLTVT.

As DNA, the CDR3 is TGTGCCAGCAGTCCCTTGGACAGCCTGAACACTGAAGCTTTCTTT. Translation: CASSPLDSLNTEAFF. The rearrangement uses TRBV28 and TRBJ1-1, with D possibly matching TRBD1 (6 bases). This CDR3 region has 15 residues. In germline, CDR1 is MDHEN, CDR2 SYDVKM. Trimming removed 5 bases from V and 0 bases from J, with 13 bases in between.

The chain recombines TRBV19 with TRBJ1-5, with D hard to call. CDR1 and CDR2 from the germline V gene are LNHDA and SQIVND (reference sequence). The CDR3 runs to 13 residues. The ends were cut back, 5 bases at V and 6 bases at J, with 11 bases in the middle. The CDR3 sequence: CASSRGWGQPQHF. Here the CDR3 DNA reads TGTGCCAGTAGTCGGGGTTGGGGTCAGCCCCAGCATTTT. The whole variable domain, filled in from reference TRBV19 and TRBJ1-5, reads DGGITQSPKYLFRKEGQNVTLSCEQNLNHDAMYWYRQDPGQGLRLIYYSQIVNDFQKGDIAEGYSVSREKKESFPLTVTSAQKNPTAFYLCASSRGWGQPQHFGDGTRLSIL.

The V call is TRBV24-1, the J call TRBJ1-1; the match to TRBD1 covers 8 bases. The CDR3 consists of 14 residues. V lost 7 bases and J lost 10; bases outside the gene matches: 13. Per germline, CDR1 KGHDR and CDR2 SFDVKD. DNA of the CDR3: TGTGCCACCAGGGAACAGGGGGTGCAGCGTGGAGCTTTCTTT. The encoded protein is CATREQGVQRGAFF.